What follows are 6 T cell receptor beta chains derived from one specimen sequenced in a study of breast tumors, draining lymph nodes, adjacent tissues listed by TCRdb under 2016. Library creation used multiplex PCR. The instrument given in TCRdb is Illumina HiSeq 2000. Through fastp at Q25 and MiXCR, TCRdb rebuilt clones from the public reads, retaining in-frame beta chains. Rows merge per CDR3 protein into single entries with the most common DNA and genes. In this sample the table shows 20,000 to 25,000 distinct CDR3 sequences, about 60% of which occur a single time. 14% of the sample is taken by the ten largest. The sequencing input was breast tumor tissue. The origin of the receptors is a female donor with breast cancer. Some clones in this sample may be carry-over from other donors' samples.

The chain combines TRBV6-1 with TRBJ2-2; TRBD1 is a possible D gene (6 bases). Trimming cost V 5 bases and J 8 bases, with 9 bases left between them. The CDR3 is 12 residues long. Germline CDR1 MNHNS, CDR2 SASEGT. The DNA of the CDR3 is TGTGCCAGCAGTCCCGGGACAGGGGAGCTGTTTTTT. Translation gives CASSPGTGELFF.

This clonotype was recorded once. This chain links TRBV5-5 with TRBJ2-2; D is ambiguous. Trimming took off 1 base at V and 7 bases at J, with 8 bases between the two ends. Per germline, CDR1 SGHKS and CDR2 YYEKEE (reference sequence). This CDR3 comprises 13 residues. CDR3 region: CASSLSPGGELFF. In DNA form, the CDR3 reads TGTGCCAGCAGCTTGAGTCCCGGCGGGGAGCTGTTTTTT.

This clonotype was counted ten times or more. The V and J genes are TRBV12-3 or TRBV12-4 and TRBJ2-3; 7 bases line up with TRBD2. J gave up 4 bases and V 3 bases, and 7 bases lay outside the gene matches. The length of the CDR3 is 15 residues. The CDR3 DNA sequence: TGTGCCAGCAGTTTTTTGGGAGGGATCGCAGATACGCAGTATTTT. Translation gives CASSFLGGIADTQYF.

This clonotype was observed at least ten times. The chain couples TRBV5-1 to TRBJ2-1; 9 bases are shared with TRBD1. V shed 0 bases and J 6 bases; nucleotides not matched to a gene: 1. Germline values: CDR1 SGHRS, CDR2 YFSETQ. This CDR3 comprises 14 residues. As DNA, the CDR3 is TGCGCCAGCAGCTTGGGGACAGGGGCCAATGAGCAGTTCTTC. Translation gives CASSLGTGANEQFF.

The chain combines TRBV2 with TRBJ2-7; D is possibly TRBD1 (6 bases). The CDR3 has 13 residues. Germline lookup yields CDR1 SNHLY and CDR2 FYNNEI. Trimming pared 6 bases from V and 1 base from J, leaving 10 bases between. DNA for the CDR3: TGTGCCAGCAGACGTCAGGGGTCCTACGAGCAGTACTTC. Protein: CASRRQGSYEQYF.

The chain recombines TRBV2 with TRBJ2-5; tentative D call: TRBD1 (5 bases). The CDR3 contains 14 residues. Trimming took 1 base from V and 2 from J, leaving 8 bases between them. Germline lookup yields CDR1 SNHLY and CDR2 FYNNEI. CDR3 in DNA: TGTGCCAGCAGTGAAGTGCGACAGCAAGAGACCCAGTACTTC. Amino acids: CASSEVRQQETQYF.